This T cell receptor beta chain was profiled in a study of blood T cell dynamics during melanoma immunotherapy. General study results and limits: The study could not tell melanoma-specific clones from general immune activation.

As to time point: week 3, after first cycle of checkpoint inhibitor. In its sample, this clone was seen once. Its antigen is unidentified. Generated by immunoSEQ multiplex PCR, the TCRdb table keeps only in-frame clones and is missing some. The sample shows more than 9,000 clones, 85% to 90% of them seen only once. Germline CDR1 and CDR2: SGHNT and YYREEE (reference sequence). Trimming took off 4 bases at V and 5 bases at J, with 12 bases between the two ends. The CDR3 runs to 13 residues. This chain links TRBV5-4 with TRBJ2-5; D remains unclear. This specimen consisted of blood, obtained from a patient treated with checkpoint blockade. This TCR was recovered from a human donor with melanoma. CDR3 nucleotides: TGTGCCAGCAGCCGGAACCGCCAGGAGACCCAGTACTTC. Protein: CASSRNRQETQYF.